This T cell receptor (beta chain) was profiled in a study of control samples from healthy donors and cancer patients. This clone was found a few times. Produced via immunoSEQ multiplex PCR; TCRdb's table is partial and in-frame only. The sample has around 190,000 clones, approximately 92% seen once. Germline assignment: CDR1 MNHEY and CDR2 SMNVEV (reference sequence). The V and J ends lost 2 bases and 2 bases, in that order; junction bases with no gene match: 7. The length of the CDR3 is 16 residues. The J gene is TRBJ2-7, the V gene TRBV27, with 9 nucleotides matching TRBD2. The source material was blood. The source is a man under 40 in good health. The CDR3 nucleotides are TGTGCCAGCAGTTTAAGCCTAGCGGGATCCACCTACGAGCAGTACTTC. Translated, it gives CASSLSLAGSTYEQYF.